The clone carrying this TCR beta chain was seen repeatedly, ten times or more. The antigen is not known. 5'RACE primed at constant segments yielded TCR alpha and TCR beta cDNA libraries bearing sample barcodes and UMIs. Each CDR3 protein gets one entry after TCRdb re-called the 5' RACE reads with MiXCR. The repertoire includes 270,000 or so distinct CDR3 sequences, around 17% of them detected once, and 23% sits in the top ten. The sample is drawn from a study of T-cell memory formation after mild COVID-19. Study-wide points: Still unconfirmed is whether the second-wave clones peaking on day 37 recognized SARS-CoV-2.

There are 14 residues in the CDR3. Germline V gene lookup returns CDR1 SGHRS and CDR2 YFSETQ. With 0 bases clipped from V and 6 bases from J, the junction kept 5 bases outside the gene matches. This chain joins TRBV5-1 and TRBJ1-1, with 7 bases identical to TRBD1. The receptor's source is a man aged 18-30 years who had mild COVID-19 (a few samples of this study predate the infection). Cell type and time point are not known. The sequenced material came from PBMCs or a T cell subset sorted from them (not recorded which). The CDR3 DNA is TGCGCCAGCAGCTTGGGGGACAGCAGACCTGAAGCTTTCTTT. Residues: CASSLGDSRPEAFF.